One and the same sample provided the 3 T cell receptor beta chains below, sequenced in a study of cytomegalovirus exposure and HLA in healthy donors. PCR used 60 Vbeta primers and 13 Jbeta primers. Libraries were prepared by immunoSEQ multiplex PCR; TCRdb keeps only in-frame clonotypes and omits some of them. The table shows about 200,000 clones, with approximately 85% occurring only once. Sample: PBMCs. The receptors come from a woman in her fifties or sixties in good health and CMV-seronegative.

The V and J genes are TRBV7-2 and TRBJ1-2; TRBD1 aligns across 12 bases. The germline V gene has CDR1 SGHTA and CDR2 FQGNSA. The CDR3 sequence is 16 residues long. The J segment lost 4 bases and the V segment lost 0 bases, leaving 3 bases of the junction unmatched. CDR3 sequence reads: CASSLAGQGASYGYTF. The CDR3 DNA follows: TGTGCCAGCAGCTTAGCGGGACAGGGGGCTAGCTATGGCTACACCTTC.

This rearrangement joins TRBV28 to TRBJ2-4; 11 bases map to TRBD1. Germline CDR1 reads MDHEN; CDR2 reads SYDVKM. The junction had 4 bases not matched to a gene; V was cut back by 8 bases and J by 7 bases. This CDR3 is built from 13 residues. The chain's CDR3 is CASHGQGANIQYF. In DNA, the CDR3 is TGTGCCAGCCACGGACAGGGGGCCAACATTCAGTACTTC.

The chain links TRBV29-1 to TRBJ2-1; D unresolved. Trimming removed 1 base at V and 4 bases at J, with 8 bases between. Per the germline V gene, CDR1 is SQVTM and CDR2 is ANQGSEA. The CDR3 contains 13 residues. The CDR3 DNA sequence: TGCAGCGTTGAAGGACATAGGTACAATGAGCAGTTCTTC. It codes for CSVEGHRYNEQFF.